These 11 T cell receptor beta chains came from one sample sequenced in a study. TCRdb fed the 5' RACE reads into MiXCR, producing one record per CDR3 protein. The sample includes about 40,000 distinct CDR3 sequences, around 23% of them seen just once. The sorted Tregs were CD4+CD25+CD127-/low cells. What was sequenced was Tregs sorted from a lymph node. These receptors were taken from a female donor with breast cancer.

Ten or more counts support this clonotype. V is TRBV6-1 and J is TRBJ1-4; a weak D match, TRBD1 (6 bases). The CDR3 loop spans 14 amino acids. The germline gives CDR1 MNHNS, CDR2 SASEGT. V was clipped by 6 bases and J by 7 bases, with 15 bases between them. CDR3 amino acids: CASSHTQGSEKLFF. In DNA form, the CDR3 reads TGTGCCAGCAGCCACACCCAGGGGAGTGAAAAACTGTTTTTT.

About this clonotype itself: Possible read error: a much larger clone is one base away. The V and J genes are TRBV7-2 and TRBJ2-1; D possibly corresponds to TRBD2 (5 bases). This CDR3 spans 15 amino acids. The germline gives CDR1 SGHTA, CDR2 FQGNSA. V was shortened by 11 bases and J by 1 base, with 18 bases between the two germline ends. CDR3 protein: CAGRPFAGSYNEQFF. CDR3 DNA: TGTGCCGGCCGCCCGTTTGCGGGTTCCTACAATGAGCAGTTCTTC.

The chain combines TRBV18 with TRBJ1-1; maybe TRBD1 (5 bases). The V end was cut by 3 bases, the J end by 3 bases, with 14 bases between. CDR1 is KGHSH and CDR2 is LQKENI in the germline V gene. This CDR3 is 15 amino acids long. The CDR3 coding sequence is TGTGCCAGCTCACCTCTACAGGCTTCGGACACTGAAGCTTTCTTT. Translation: CASSPLQASDTEAFF.

The genes are TRBV12-3 or TRBV12-4 and TRBJ2-5, with TRBD2 matching 8 bases. J gave up 1 base and V 5 bases, and 24 bases lay outside the gene matches. CDR3 length equals 21 residues. The CDR3 coding sequence is TGTGCCAGCAGTCCCGGCCCCGGGGGGGCAAGGGGGTGGGGACCCCAAGAGACCCAGTACTTC. Translating gives CASSPGPGGARGWGPQETQYF.

Remarks on this clonotype: The germline gene is not matched at one end of the junction; a read error may be the cause. The V gene is TRBV9, the J gene TRBJ1-1; D gene unclear. CDR1 is SGDLS, CDR2 YYNGEE, per germline. The CDR3 extends over 13 amino acids. The CDR3 nucleotides read TGTGCCAGCAGCTTCACAGTAAACACTGAAGCTCTCTTT. This codes for CASSFTVNTEALF.

The CDR3 region is CASSLGIRVSSYEQYF. The CDR3 DNA sequence: TGTGCCAGCAGCTTAGGTATACGGGTGAGCTCCTACGAGCAGTACTTC. The chain carries TRBV7-8 and TRBJ2-7; D remains ambiguous. CDR1 is SGHVS and CDR2 is FQNEAQ in the germline V gene. The ends were cut back, 1 base at V and 0 bases at J, with 13 bases in the middle. The CDR3 covers 16 residues.

Only a few counts were recorded for this clonotype. The genes are TRBV27 and TRBJ2-3; 7 positions agree with TRBD1. Germline CDR1 and CDR2: MNHEY and SMNVEV (reference sequence). The CDR3 sequence is 13 residues long. Trimming cost V 6 bases and J 6 bases; bases outside gene matches: 6. The CDR3 loop reads CASSPTQGDTQYF. The CDR3 DNA follows: TGTGCCAGCAGCCCCACACAGGGGGATACGCAGTATTTT.

A few counts support this clonotype. The rearrangement uses TRBV5-1 and TRBJ2-6; TRBD1 agrees at 7 bases. CDR1 is SGHRS and CDR2 is YFSETQ in the germline V gene. This CDR3 contains 15 residues. Trimming at V came to 6 bases and at J to 0 bases, leaving 3 bases not matched to a gene. The CDR3 protein is CASKTGTSGANVLTF. CDR3 sequence (DNA): TGCGCCAGCAAGACAGGGACCTCTGGGGCCAACGTCCTGACTTTC.

The rearrangement joins TRBV12-3 or TRBV12-4 to TRBJ2-5, with 7 bases that match TRBD1. The CDR3 sequence is 15 residues long. J gave up 4 bases and V 8 bases, and 13 bases lay outside the gene matches. The CDR3 here is CASPKEGGEGETQYF. The CDR3 DNA is TGTGCCAGCCCCAAGGAAGGGGGCGAGGGAGAGACCCAGTACTTC.

This clonotype was observed a handful of times. CDR3 coding DNA: TGCGCCAGCAGCTACTACCGGGACAGGGCCTTTGATGGCTACACCTTC. Protein: CASSYYRDRAFDGYTF. The chain links TRBV5-1 to TRBJ1-2; 9 bases are shared with TRBD1. The V and J ends lost 3 bases and 6 bases, in that order; junction bases with no gene match: 12. CDR1 is SGHRS, CDR2 YFSETQ, per germline. This CDR3 comprises 16 residues.

This clonotype occurred a few times. The chain joins TRBV5-1 to TRBJ2-7; 12 bases align to TRBD1. The V and J ends lost 4 bases and 5 bases, in that order; junction bases with no gene match: 10. This CDR3 region has 16 residues. The germline CDR1 and CDR2 sequences are SGHRS and YFSETQ. CDR3 DNA: TGCGCCAGCAGCCCAGGGGACAGGGGGCGCGACAACGAGCAGTACTTC. Its translation is CASSPGDRGRDNEQYF.